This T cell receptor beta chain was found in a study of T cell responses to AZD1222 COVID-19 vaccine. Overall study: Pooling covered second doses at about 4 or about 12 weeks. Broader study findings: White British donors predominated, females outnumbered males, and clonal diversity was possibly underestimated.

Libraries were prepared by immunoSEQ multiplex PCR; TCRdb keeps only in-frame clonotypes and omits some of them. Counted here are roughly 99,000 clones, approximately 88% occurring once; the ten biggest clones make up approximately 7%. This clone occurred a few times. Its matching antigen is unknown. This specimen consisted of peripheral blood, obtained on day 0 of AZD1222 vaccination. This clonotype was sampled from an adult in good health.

In DNA, the CDR3 is TGTGCCAGCAGCTTGCCTAGCGGGAGACTGACAGATACGCAGTATTTT. It codes for CASSLPSGRLTDTQYF. The rearrangement links TRBV5-5 to TRBJ2-3, with 10 positions matching TRBD2. Trimming took 1 base from V and 3 from J; bases not matched to a gene: 5. CDR1 SGHKS and CDR2 YYEKEE come from the germline V gene (reference sequence). The CDR3 has 16 amino acids.